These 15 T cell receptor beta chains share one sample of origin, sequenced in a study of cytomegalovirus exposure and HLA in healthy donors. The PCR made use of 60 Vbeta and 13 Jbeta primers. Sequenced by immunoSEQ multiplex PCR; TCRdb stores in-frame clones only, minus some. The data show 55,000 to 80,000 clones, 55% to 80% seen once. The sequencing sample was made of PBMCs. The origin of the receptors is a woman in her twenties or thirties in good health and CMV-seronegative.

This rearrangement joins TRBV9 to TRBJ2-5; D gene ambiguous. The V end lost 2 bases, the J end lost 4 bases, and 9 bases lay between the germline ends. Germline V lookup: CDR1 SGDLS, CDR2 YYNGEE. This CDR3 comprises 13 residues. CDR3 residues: CASSVRLAETQYF. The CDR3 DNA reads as TGTGCCAGCAGCGTTAGACTGGCAGAGACCCAGTACTTC.

The CDR3 loop reads CASSFGQPATNEKLFF. Written as DNA, the CDR3 is TGTGCCAGCAGCTTCGGACAGCCTGCAACTAATGAAAAACTGTTTTTT. This chain links TRBV7-9 with TRBJ1-4, with D maybe TRBD1 (6 bases). This CDR3 comprises 16 residues. V gave up 3 bases and J gave up 0 bases, with 11 bases separating them. Germline lookup yields CDR1 SEHNR and CDR2 FQNEAQ (reference sequence). Variable domain in full (rest from reference TRBV7-9 and TRBJ1-4): DTGVSQNPRHKITKRGQNVTFRCDPISEHNRLYWYRQTLGQGPEFLTYFQNEAQLEKSRLLSDRFSAERPKGSFSTLEIQRTEQGDSAMYLCASSFGQPATNEKLFFGSGTQLSVL.

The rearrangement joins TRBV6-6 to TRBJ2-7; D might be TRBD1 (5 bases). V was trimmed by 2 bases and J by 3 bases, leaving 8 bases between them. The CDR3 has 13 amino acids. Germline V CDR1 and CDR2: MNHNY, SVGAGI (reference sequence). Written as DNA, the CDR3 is TGTGCCAGCAGTTACGCCCAGGGCTACGAGCAGTACTTC. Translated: CASSYAQGYEQYF.

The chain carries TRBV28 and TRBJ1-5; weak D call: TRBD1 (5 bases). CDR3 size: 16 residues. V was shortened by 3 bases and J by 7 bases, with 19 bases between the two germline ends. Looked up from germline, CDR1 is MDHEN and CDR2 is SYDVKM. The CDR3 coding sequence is TGTGCCAGCAGTTTTTGGGGACGGGGACTTAGACAGCCCCAGCATTTT. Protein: CASSFWGRGLRQPQHF.

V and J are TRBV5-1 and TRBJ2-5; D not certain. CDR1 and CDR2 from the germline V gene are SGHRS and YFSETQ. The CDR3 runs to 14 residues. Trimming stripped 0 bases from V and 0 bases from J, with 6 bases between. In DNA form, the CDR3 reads TGCGCCAGCAGCTTGGGCGGCAACCAAGAGACCCAGTACTTC. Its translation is CASSLGGNQETQYF.

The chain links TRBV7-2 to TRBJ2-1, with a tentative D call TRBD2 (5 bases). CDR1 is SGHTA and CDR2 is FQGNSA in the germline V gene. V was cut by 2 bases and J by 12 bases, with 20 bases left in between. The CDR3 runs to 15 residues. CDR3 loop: CASSLRGGSLNRQFF. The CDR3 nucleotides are TGTGCCAGCAGCTTAAGAGGCGGGTCCCTAAATAGGCAGTTCTTC.

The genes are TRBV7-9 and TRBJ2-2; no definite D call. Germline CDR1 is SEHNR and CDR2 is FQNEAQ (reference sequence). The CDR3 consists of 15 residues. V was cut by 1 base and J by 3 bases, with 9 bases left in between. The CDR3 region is CASSLGLVYTGELFF. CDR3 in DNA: TGTGCCAGCAGCTTAGGGCTGGTCTACACCGGGGAGCTGTTTTTT.

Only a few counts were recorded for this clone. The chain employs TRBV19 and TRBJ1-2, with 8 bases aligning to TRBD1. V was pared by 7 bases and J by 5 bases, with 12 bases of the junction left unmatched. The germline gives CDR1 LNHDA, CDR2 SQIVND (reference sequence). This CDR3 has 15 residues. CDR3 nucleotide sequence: TGTGCCAGTACCCCAGGGGGCAGCCTAAAGTATGGCTACACCTTC. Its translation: CASTPGGSLKYGYTF.

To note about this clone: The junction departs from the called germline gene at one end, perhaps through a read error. CDR3 in DNA: TGTGCCAGCAGCATAGCCAAGACAGAAACCTACGAGCAGTACTTC. This sequence encodes CASSIAKTETYEQYF. The chain combines TRBV7-2 with TRBJ2-7; tentatively, D is TRBD1 (5 bases). This CDR3 region has 15 residues. CDR1 and CDR2 (germline): SGHTA, FQGNSA.

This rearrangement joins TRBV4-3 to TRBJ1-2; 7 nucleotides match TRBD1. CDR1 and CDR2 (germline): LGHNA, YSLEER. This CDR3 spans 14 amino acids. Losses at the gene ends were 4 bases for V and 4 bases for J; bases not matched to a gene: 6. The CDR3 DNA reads TGCGCCAGCAGCCCCTCGACAGGGCCCTATGGCTACACCTTC. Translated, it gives CASSPSTGPYGYTF.

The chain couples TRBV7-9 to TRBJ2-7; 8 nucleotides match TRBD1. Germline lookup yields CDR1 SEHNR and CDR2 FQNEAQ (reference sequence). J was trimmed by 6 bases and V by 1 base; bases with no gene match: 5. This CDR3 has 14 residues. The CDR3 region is CASSLDRGTAEQYF. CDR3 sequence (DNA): TGTGCCAGCAGCTTAGACAGGGGGACCGCCGAGCAGTACTTC.

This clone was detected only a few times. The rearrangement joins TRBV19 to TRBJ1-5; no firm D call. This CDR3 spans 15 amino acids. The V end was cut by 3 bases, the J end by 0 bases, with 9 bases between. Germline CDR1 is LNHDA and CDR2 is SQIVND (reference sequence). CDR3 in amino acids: CASSMLADSNQPQHF. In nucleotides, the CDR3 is TGTGCCAGTAGTATGCTGGCGGATAGCAATCAGCCCCAGCATTTT.

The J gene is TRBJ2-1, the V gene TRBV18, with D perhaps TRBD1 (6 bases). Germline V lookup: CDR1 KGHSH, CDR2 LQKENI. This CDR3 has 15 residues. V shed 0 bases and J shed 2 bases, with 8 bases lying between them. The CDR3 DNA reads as TGTGCCAGCTCACCACCGGACAGACCCTACAATGAGCAGTTCTTC. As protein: CASSPPDRPYNEQFF.

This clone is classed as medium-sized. CDR3 bases: TGTGCCAGTAGCAGGACTAGCGGGGGGTACAATGAGCAGTTCTTC. As protein: CASSRTSGGYNEQFF. The chain has TRBV19 and TRBJ2-1, with 14 bases that match TRBD2. V dropped 6 bases and J dropped 4; count of bases not matched to a gene: 2. The CDR3 runs 15 residues. Germline assignment: CDR1 LNHDA and CDR2 SQIVND (reference sequence).

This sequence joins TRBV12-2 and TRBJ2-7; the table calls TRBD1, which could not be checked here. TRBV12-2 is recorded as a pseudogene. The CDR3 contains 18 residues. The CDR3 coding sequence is TGTGCAAGTCGCTTAGCGCGAGGCGGACAGCTGAAAACCTACGAGCAGTACTTC. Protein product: CASRLARGGQLKTYEQYF.